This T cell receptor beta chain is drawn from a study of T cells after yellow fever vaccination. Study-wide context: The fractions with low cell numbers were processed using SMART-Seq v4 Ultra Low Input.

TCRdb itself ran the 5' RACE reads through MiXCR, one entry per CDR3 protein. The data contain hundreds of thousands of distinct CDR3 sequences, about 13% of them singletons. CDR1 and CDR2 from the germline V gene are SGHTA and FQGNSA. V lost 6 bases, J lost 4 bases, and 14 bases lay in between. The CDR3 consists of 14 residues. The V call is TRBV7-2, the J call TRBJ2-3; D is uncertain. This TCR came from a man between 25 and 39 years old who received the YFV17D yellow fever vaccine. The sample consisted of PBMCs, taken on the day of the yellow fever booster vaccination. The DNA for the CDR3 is TGTGCCAGCAGTTCGGGCCTACCGTCAGATACGCAGTATTTT. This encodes CASSSGLPSDTQYF.